The sequence of this T cell receptor (beta chain) was determined in a study of a mutant IDH1 vaccine in newly diagnosed glioma. Whole-study results and caveats: Vaccination induced immune responses in about 93% of patients.

The CDR3 runs 13 residues. The V segment lost 6 bases and the J segment 8 bases; nucleotides outside the gene matches: 4. CDR1 and CDR2 from the germline V gene are MGHDK and SYGVNS. Time point described: week 11, during vaccination. Doses consisted of 300 ug of mutant IDH1 20-mer peptide each, paired with topical imiquimod. A word on this clone: Its antigen is unknown.

Measured with immunoSEQ multiplex PCR; TCRdb has only the in-frame clones, and not every one. This sample yields 20,000 to 25,000 clones, of which around 92% are seen a single time; under 7.5% belongs to the top ten. This clonotype originated in a woman aged 40-49 years with glioma. Material: PBMCs, obtained from a glioma patient whose treatment included an IDH1 peptide vaccine. The chain recombines TRBV25-1 with TRBJ1-4; 9 bases align to TRBD1. CDR3 coding DNA: TGTGCCAGCAGGGGACAGGGAGGGGAAAAACTGTTTTTT. It yields the protein CASRGQGGEKLFF.